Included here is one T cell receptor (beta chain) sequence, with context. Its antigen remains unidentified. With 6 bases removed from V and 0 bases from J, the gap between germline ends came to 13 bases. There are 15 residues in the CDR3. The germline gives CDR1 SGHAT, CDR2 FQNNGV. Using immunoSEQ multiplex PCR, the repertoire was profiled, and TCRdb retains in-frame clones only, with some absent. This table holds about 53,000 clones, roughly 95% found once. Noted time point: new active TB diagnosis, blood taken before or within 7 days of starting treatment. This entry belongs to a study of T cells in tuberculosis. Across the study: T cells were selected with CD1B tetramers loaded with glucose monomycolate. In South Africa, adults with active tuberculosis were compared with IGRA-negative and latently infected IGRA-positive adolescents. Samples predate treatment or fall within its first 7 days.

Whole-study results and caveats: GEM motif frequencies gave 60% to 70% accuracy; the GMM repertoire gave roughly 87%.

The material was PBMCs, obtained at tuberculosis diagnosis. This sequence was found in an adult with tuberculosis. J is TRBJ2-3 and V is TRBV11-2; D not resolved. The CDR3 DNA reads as TGTGCCAGCAGAATCCAGGATTGGAGCACAGATACGCAGTATTTT. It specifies CASRIQDWSTDTQYF.